This TCR beta chain comes out of a study of T cell repertoires in cytomegalovirus infection. At the level of the study: Public TCR beta signature analysis indicated the presence of both CMV infection and matching HLA type. Study observations and caveats: In two of eight donors, the top clonotype was HLA-C-restricted CMV-specific. Cumulative frequency of public TCR beta families picked out carriers of CMV plus the relevant HLA.

Trimming shortened V by 2 bases and J by 5 bases, and 16 bases separated the two germline ends. The CDR3 has 15 residues. Looked up from germline, CDR1 is MNHEY and CDR2 is SVGAGI. MiXCR was run by TCRdb on the reads, yielding one entry per CDR3 protein. The repertoire holds hundreds of thousands of distinct CDR3 sequences, with approximately 40% as singletons. Regarding this clonotype: Its antigen is currently unknown.

The J gene is TRBJ2-7, the V gene TRBV6-5; TRBD1 or TRBD2 may be the D gene (5 bases each). This TCR came from a human donor in good health (CMV status not recorded). Some clones in this sample may be carry-over from other donors' samples. The sample was cultured PBMCs, taken from culture after CMV antigen stimulation. CDR3 residues: CASSYAGRSLDEQYF. As DNA, the CDR3 is TGTGCCAGCAGTTACGCAGGGAGAAGCTTGGACGAGCAGTACTTC.